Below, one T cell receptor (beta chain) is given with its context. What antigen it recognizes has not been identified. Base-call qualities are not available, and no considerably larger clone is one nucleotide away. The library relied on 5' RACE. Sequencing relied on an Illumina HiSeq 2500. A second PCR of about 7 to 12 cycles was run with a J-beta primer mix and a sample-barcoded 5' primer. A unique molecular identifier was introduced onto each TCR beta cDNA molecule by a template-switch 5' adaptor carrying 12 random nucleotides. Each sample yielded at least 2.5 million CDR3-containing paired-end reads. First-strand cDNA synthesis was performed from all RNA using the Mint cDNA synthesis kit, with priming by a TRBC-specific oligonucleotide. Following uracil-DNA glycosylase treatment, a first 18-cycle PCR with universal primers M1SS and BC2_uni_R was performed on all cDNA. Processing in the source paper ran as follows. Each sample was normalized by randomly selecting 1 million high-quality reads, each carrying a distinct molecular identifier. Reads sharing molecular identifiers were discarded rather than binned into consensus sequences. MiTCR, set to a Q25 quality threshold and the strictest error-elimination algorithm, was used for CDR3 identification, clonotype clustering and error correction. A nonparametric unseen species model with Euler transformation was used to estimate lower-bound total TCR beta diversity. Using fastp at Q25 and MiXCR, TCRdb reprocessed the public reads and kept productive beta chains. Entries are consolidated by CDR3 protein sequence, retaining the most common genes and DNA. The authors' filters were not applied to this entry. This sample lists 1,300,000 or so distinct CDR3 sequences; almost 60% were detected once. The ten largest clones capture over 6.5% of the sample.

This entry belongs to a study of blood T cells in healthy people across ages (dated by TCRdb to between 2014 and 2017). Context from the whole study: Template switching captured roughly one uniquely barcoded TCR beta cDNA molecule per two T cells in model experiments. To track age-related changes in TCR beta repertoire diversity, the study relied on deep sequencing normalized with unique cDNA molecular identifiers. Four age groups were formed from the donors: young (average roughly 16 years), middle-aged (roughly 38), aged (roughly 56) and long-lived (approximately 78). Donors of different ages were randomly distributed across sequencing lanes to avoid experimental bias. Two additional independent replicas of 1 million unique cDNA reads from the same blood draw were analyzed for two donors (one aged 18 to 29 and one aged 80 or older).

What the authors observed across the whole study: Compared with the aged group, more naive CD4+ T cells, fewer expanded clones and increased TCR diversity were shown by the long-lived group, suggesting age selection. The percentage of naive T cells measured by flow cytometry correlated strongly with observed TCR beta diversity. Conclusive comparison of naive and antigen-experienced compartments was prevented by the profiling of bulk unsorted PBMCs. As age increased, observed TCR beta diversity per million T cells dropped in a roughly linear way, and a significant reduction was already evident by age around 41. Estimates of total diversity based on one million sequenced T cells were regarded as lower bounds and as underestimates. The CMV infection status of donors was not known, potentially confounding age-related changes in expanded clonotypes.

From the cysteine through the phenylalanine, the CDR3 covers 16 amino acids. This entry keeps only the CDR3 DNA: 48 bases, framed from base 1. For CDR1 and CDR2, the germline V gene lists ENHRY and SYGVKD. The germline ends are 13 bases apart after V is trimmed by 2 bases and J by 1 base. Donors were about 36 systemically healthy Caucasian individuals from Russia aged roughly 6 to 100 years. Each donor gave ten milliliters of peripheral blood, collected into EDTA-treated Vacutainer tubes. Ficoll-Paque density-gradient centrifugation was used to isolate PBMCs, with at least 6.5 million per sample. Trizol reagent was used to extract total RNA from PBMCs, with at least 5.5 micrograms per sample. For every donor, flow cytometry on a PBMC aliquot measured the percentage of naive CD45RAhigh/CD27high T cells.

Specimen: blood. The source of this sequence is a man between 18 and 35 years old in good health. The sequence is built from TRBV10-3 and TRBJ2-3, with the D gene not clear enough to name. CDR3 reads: CAISEAGLSGTDTQYF. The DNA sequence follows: TGTGCCATCAGTGAGGCCGGGCTAAGTGGCACAGATACGCAGTATTTT.